This TCR beta chain came from a study of T cells after yellow fever vaccination. The CDR3 runs to 14 residues. Germline CDR1 LNHNV, CDR2 YYDKDF (reference sequence). Trimming shortened V by 0 bases and J by 5 bases, and 10 bases separated the two germline ends. As TCR cDNA was made by 5'RACE template switching, a universal primer site and UMIs were added. Each CDR3 protein gets one entry after TCRdb re-called the 5' RACE reads with MiXCR. The sample holds over 300,000 distinct CDR3 sequences, roughly 4% seen once. This clonotype turned up a few times. The antigen remains undetermined. Whole-study findings and limits: Reappearance after the booster was observed for most primary-vaccination clones (roughly 97% CD4, over 70% CD8). The study noted that FACS-sorted repertoires could contain abundant clonotypes contaminating from the bulk population. It was the secondary response that reached its peak faster, day 5 versus 15, but it was weaker.

Sequencing was performed on PBMCs, taken on the day of the yellow fever booster vaccination. The origin of this receptor is a young man who received the YFV17D yellow fever vaccine. V is TRBV15 and J is TRBJ1-1, with D unresolved. DNA for the CDR3: TGTGCCACCAGCAGAGATAAGTCTGGGACTGAAGCTTTCTTT. This gives the protein CATSRDKSGTEAFF.